The clone carrying this TCR beta chain appeared a few times. Its antigen is not known. These data come from a study of metastatic and nonmetastatic thyroid tumors. Study-level background: Comparison of repertoires was carried out across blood and tumor or nodule tissue from malignant and benign thyroid patients. Study-wide findings and caveats: A significant increase in TCR beta diversity was reportedly seen in malignant thyroid tumors relative to benign nodules, in blood and tumor.

Authors' processing steps: The distant-metastasis classifier for papillary thyroid cancer was built from CDR3 differences across clinicopathological groups. TCRdb reprocessed the PCR reads via MiXCR. The V and J calls, along with clone size, are taken from TCRdb and not from the paper's own processing. The sample consists of 25,000 to 30,000 clones, around a quarter of them appearing once. The entire patient cohort was treatment-naive prior to thyroid surgery. Specimen: blood. The TCR originated in a female donor with papillary thyroid cancer or a benign thyroid nodule (not recorded which). Some clones in this sample may be carry-over from other donors' samples.

The CDR3 coding sequence is TGTGCCAGCAGTCCTCCCGATTGGGACCAGGACTCCTACGAGCAGTACTTC. Translated: CASSPPDWDQDSYEQYF. The chain combines TRBV28 with TRBJ2-7, with D perhaps TRBD1 or TRBD2 (5 bases each). The germline CDR1 and CDR2 sequences are MDHEN and SYDVKM. Trimming took 5 bases from V and 0 from J, leaving 20 bases between them. CDR3 length: 17 amino acids.